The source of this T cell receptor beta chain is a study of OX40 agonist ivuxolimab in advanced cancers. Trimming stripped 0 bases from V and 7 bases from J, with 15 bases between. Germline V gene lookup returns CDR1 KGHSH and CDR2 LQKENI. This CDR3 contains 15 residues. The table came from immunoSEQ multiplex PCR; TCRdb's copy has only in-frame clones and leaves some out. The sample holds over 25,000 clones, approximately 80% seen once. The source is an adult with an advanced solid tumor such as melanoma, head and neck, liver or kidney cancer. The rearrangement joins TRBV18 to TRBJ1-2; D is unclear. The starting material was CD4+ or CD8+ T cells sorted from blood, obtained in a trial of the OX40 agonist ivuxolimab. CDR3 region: CASSPPSRRVSGYTF. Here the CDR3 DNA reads TGTGCCAGCTCACCACCGTCCCGGCGGGTTAGTGGCTACACCTTC. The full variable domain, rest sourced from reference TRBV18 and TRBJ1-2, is NAGVMQNPRHLVRRRGQEARLRCSPMKGHSHVYWYRQLPEEGLKFMVYLQKENIIDESGMPKERFSAEFPKEGPSILRIQQVVRGDSAAYFCASSPPSRRVSGYTFGSGTRLTVV.